Detailed here is one T cell receptor beta chain. Antigen specificity is unknown. A read error is possible here, since a much larger clone lies one base away. Constant-region reverse primers amplified full-length variable regions, followed by semi-nested Nested Universal Primer A PCR. TCRdb itself ran the 5' RACE reads through MiXCR, one entry per CDR3 protein. This sample has roughly 69,000 distinct CDR3 sequences, with roughly 22% found just once. General study points: Tumor memory CD4+ T cell TCR gene usage clustered with blood and lymph node memory CD4+ cells and lymph node naive CD4+ cells.

Per germline, CDR1 SGHRS and CDR2 YFSETQ. V was cut by 4 bases and J by 8 bases, with 18 bases left in between. The CDR3 is made up of 14 amino acids. The sequenced material came from memory CD4+ T cells sorted from a lymph node. Specified subset: memory CD4+ T cells, CD4+CD45RO+CD25-. The chain recombines TRBV5-1 with TRBJ1-2; no definite D call. This TCR derives from a female donor with breast cancer. This CDR3 reads CASSRGDGSEGYTF. CDR3 coding DNA: TGCGCCAGCAGCCGGGGTGATGGGTCGGAAGGCTACACCTTC.